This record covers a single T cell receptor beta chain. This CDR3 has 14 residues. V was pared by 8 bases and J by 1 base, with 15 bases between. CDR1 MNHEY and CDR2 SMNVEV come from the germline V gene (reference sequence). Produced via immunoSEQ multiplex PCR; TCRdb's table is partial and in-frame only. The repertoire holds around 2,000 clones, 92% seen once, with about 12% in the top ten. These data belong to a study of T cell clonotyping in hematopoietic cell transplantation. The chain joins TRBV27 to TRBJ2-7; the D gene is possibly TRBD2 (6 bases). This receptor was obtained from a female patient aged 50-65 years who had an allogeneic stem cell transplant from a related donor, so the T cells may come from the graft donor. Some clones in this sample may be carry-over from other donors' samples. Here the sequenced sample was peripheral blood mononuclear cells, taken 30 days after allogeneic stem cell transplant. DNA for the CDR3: TGTGCCAGCGAGCCCATACGGGGGTCCTACGAGCAGTACTTC. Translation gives CASEPIRGSYEQYF.